This T cell receptor (beta chain) emerged from a study of shared clonotypes between healthy human individuals. At the level of the study: A couple of female and a few male donors aged 18 to 49 were enrolled.

Notes on the study in general: Non-shared clonotypes were found to have lower generation probabilities than the clonotypes that were shared by all four of the sorted-subset donors. Sequencing depth was expected to affect clonotype sharing among donors.

The CDR3 loop spans 11 amino acids. CDR1 and CDR2 (germline): LGHNT, FRNRAP. With 5 bases removed from V and 3 bases from J, the gap between germline ends came to 5 bases. With regard to this clone: No antigen is known for it.

Some clones are missing from TCRdb's copy, which holds only in-frame ones; the method was immunoSEQ multiplex PCR. The table records about 2 million clones, just under 95% of them present only once. Only CD45RO-negative cells positively selected for CCR7 counted as naive CD8 cells, so terminally differentiated effector memory CD45RA+ cells were excluded. Caucasian adults residing in Nashville, Tennessee made up all the donors. This receptor was obtained from a man aged 18 to 35 in good health. Sequences were obtained from naive CD8+ T cells sorted from blood. The chain employs TRBV12-5 and TRBJ2-7; D is undetermined. The CDR3: CASGTDYEQYF. The DNA of the CDR3 is TGTGCTAGTGGTACAGACTACGAGCAGTACTTC.